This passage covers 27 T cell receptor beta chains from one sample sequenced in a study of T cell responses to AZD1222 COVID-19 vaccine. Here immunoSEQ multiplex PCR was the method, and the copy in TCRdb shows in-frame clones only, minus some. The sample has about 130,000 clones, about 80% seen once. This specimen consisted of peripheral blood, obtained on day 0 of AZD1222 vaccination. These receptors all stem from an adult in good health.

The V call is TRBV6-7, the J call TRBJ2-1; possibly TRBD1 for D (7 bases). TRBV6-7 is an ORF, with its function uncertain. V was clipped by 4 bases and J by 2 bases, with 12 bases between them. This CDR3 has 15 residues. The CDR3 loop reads CASSSSGGTYNEQFF. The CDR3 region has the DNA TGTGCCAGCAGTTCCTCAGGGGGGACCTACAATGAGCAGTTCTTC.

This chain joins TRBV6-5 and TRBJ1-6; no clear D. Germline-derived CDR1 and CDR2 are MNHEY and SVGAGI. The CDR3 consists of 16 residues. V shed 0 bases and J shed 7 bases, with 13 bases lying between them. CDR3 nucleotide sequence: TGTGCCAGCAGTTACTCGAGTCGGGTGAGGAATTCACCCCTCCACTTT. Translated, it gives CASSYSSRVRNSPLHF.

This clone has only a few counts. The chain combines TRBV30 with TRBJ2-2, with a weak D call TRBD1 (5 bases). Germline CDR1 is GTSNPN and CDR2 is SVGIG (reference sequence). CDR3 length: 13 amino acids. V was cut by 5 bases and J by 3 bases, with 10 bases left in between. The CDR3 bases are TGTGCCTGGTTTGACAGATACACCGGGGAGCTGTTTTTT. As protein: CAWFDRYTGELFF.

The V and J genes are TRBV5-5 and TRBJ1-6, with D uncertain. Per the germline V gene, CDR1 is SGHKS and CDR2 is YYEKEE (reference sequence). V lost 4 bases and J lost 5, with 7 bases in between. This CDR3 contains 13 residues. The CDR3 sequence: CASSLEDNSPLHF. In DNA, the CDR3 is TGTGCCAGCAGCCTGGAAGATAATTCACCCCTCCACTTT.

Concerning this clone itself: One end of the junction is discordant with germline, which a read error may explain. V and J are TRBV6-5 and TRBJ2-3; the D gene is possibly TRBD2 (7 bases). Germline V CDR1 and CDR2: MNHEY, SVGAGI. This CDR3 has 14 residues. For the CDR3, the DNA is TGTACCAGCAGCCCGGGGGGCGGCACAGATACGCAGTATTTT. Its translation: CTSSPGGGTDTQYF.

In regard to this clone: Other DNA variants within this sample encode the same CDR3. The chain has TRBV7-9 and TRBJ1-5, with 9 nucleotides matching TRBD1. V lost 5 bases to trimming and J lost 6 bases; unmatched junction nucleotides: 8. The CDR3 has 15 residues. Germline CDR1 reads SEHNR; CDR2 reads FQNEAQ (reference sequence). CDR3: CASSPRGQGSQPQHF. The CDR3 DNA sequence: TGTGCCAGCAGCCCTCGGGGACAGGGAAGTCAGCCCCAGCATTTT.

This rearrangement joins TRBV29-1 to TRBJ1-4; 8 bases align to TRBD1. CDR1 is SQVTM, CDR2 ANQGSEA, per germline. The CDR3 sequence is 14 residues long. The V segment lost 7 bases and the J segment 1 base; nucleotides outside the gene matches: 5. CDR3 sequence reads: CSAKQGGTNEKLFF. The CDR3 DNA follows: TGCAGCGCGAAACAGGGGGGAACTAATGAAAAACTGTTTTTT.

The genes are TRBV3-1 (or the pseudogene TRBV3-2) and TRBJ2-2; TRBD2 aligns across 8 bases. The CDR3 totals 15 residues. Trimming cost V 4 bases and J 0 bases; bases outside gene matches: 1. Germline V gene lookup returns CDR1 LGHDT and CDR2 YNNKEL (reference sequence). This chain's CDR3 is CASSPGLANTGELFF. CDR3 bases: TGTGCCAGCAGCCCGGGACTAGCGAACACCGGGGAGCTGTTTTTT.

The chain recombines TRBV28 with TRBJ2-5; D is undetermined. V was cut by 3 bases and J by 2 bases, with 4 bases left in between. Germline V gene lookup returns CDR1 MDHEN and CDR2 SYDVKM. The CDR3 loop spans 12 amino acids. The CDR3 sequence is CASSLVQETQYF. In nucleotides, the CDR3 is TGTGCCAGCAGTTTGGTTCAAGAGACCCAGTACTTC.

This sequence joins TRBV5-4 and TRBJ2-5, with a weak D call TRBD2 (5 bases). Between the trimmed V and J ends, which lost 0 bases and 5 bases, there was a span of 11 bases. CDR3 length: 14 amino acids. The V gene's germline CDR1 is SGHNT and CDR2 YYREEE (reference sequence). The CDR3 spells CASSLGLAVETQYF. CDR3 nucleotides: TGTGCCAGCAGCTTGGGGCTAGCTGTGGAGACCCAGTACTTC.

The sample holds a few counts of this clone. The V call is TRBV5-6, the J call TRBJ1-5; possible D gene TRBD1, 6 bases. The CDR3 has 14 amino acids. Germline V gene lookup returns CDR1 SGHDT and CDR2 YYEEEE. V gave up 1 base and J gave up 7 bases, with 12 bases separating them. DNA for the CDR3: TGTGCCAGCAGCTTGAATGGGGGCAGGCAGCCCCAGCATTTT. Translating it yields CASSLNGGRQPQHF.

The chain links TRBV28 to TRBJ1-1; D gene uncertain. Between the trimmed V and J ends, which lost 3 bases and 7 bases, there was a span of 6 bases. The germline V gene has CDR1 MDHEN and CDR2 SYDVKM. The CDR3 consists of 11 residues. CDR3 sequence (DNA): TGTGCCAGCAGTTTCGTCCATGAAGCTTTCTTT. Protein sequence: CASSFVHEAFF.

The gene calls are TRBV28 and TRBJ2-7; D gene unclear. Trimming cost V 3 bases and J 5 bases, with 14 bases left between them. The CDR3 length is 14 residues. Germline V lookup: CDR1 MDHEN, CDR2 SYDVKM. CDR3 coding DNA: TGTGCCAGCAGTTTGGTAACTATTGAGGACGAGCAGTACTTC. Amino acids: CASSLVTIEDEQYF.

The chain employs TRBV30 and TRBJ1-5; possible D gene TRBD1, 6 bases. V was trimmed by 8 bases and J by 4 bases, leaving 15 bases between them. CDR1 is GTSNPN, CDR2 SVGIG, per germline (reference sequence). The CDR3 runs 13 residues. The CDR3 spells CAVQGPGNQPQHF. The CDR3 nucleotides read TGTGCCGTACAGGGCCCGGGGAATCAGCCCCAGCATTTT.

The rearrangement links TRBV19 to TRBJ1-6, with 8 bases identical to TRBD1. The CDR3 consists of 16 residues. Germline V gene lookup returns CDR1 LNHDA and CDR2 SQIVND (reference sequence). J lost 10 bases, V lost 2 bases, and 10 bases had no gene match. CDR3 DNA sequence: TGTGCCAGTAGTATACCAGGACAGGGTGTGGACTCACCCCTCCACTTT. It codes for CASSIPGQGVDSPLHF.

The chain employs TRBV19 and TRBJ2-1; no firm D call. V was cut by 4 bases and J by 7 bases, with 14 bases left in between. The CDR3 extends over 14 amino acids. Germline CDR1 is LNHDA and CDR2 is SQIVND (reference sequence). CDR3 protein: CASSTDIQSNEQFF. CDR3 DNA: TGTGCCAGTAGTACCGACATACAGAGTAATGAGCAGTTCTTC.

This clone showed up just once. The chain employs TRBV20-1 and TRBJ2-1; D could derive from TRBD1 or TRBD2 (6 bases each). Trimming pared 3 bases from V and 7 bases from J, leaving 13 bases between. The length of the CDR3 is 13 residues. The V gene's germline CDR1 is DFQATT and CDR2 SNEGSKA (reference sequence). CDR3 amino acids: CSASIVGGNEQFF. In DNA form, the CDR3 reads TGCAGTGCTAGTATAGTAGGGGGGAATGAGCAGTTCTTC.

CDR3: CASSVRRSDSGVLAEAFF. The CDR3 nucleotides read TGTGCCAGCAGTGTGAGGAGGTCGGACAGCGGGGTTTTGGCTGAAGCTTTCTTT. V and J are TRBV2 and TRBJ1-1, with D maybe TRBD1 (6 bases). This CDR3 comprises 18 residues. CDR1 and CDR2 (germline): SNHLY, FYNNEI. V lost 4 bases and J 6 bases, leaving 27 bases between the germline ends.

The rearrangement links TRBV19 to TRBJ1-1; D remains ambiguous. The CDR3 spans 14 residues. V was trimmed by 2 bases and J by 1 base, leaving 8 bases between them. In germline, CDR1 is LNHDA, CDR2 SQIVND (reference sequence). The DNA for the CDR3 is TGTGCCAGTAGTATACTGGCGGAGAACACTGAAGCTTTCTTT. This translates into CASSILAENTEAFF. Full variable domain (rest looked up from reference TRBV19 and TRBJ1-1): DGGITQSPKYLFRKEGQNVTLSCEQNLNHDAMYWYRQDPGQGLRLIYYSQIVNDFQKGDIAEGYSVSREKKESFPLTVTSAQKNPTAFYLCASSILAENTEAFFGQGTRLTVV.

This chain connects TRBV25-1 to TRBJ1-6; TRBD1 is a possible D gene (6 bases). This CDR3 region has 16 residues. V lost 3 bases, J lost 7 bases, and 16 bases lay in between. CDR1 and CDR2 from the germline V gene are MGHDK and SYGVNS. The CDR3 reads CASSESVGGRNSPLHF. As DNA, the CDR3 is TGTGCCAGCAGTGAGTCGGTTGGGGGCCGAAATTCACCCCTCCACTTT.

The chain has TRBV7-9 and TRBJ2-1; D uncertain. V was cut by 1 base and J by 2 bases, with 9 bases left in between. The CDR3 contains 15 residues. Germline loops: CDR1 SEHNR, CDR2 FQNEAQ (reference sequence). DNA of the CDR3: TGTGCCAGCAGCTTAGTCCGTATTACCTACAATGAGCAGTTCTTC. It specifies CASSLVRITYNEQFF.

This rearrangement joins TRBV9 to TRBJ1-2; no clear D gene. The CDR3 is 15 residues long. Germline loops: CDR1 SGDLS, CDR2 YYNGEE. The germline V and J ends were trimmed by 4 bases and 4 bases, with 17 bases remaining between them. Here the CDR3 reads CASSQTTTRVYGYTF. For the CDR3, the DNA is TGTGCCAGCAGCCAAACTACTACGCGAGTCTATGGCTACACCTTC.

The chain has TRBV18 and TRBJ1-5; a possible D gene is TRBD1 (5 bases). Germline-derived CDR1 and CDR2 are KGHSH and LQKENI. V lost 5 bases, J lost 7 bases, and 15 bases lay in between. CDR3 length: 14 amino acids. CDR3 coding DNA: TGTGCCAGCTCATCGAATCAGGACAAACAGCCCCAGCATTTT. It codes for CASSSNQDKQPQHF.

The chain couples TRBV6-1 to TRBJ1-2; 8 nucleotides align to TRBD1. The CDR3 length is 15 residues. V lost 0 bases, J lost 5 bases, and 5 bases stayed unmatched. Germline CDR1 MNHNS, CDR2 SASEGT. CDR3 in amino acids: CASSEAAGGGYGYTF. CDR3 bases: TGTGCCAGCAGTGAAGCGGCAGGGGGCGGTTATGGCTACACCTTC.

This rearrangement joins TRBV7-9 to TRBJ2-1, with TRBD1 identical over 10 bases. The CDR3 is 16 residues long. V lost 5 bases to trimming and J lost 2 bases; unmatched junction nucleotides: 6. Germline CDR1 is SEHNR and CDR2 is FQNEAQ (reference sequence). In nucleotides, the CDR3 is TGTGCCAGCAGCCCCGAGGGACAGGGGCCCTACAATGAGCAGTTCTTC. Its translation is CASSPEGQGPYNEQFF.

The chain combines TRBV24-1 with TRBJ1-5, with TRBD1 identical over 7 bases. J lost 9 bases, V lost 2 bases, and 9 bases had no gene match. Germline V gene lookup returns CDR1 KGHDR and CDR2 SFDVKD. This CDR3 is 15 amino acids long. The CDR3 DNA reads TGTGCCACCAGTGATTCCGAAGGGGGCAGACGGCCCCAGCATTTT. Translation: CATSDSEGGRRPQHF.

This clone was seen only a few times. The CDR3 DNA is TGTGCCTGGAGCGGCGGGGCCTACAGGGATGAGCAGTTCTTC. Translating it yields CAWSGGAYRDEQFF. V usage is TRBV30 and J usage is TRBJ2-1; either TRBD1 or TRBD2 may supply D (6 bases each). V lost 3 bases and J 8 bases, leaving 17 bases between the germline ends. This CDR3 is built from 14 residues. Germline CDR1 reads GTSNPN; CDR2 reads SVGIG (reference sequence).